A selection of T cell receptor beta chains follows, all from one sample in a study of monozygotic twins with inflammatory bowel disease. TCRdb re-called the 5' RACE reads, yielding one record per CDR3 amino acid sequence without DNA. The data include about 380,000 distinct CDR3 sequences; the top ten clones carry around 2.6%. Source material: blood. These receptors were collected from a human donor with ulcerative colitis or Crohn's disease, or a healthy co-twin of an affected twin (not recorded which). CDR3s include the opening cysteine and the closing phenylalanine or tryptophan.

J | V | length | CDR3
TRBJ1-1 | TRBV29-1 | 15 | CSVEARATSNTEAFF
TRBJ2-1 | TRBV27 | 14 | CASSGDRGYNEQFF
TRBJ1-3 | TRBV12-3/TRBV12-4 | 17 | CASSLRGPRGSGNTIYF
TRBJ2-3 | TRBV10-3 | 17 | CAIRTNRGVQITDTQYF
TRBJ1-2 | TRBV12-3/TRBV12-4 | 13 | CASSTGTAYGYTF
TRBJ1-2 | TRBV20-1 | 15 | CSARDQAGGNYGYTF
TRBJ2-4 | TRBV7-9 | 14 | CASSLEVLGHIQYF
TRBJ1-1 | TRBV20-1 | 14 | CSARTGKSITEAFF
TRBJ2-7 | TRBV19 | 14 | CASSAQRGGYEQYF
TRBJ2-1 | TRBV15 | 15 | CATSIIGGRNNEQFF
TRBJ1-2 | TRBV7-2 | 15 | CASSLATGGATRLAF
TRBJ2-1 | TRBV7-2 | 16 | CASSLDERGVYNEQFF
TRBJ2-7 | TRBV7-9 | 15 | CASSSTGTGGYEQYF
TRBJ1-6 | TRBV10-3 | 14 | CAISRDRDNSPLHF
TRBJ1-2 | TRBV20-1 | 16 | CSAREAPGGSHFGYTF
TRBJ2-7 | TRBV29-1 | 11 | CSVAGLSEQYF
TRBJ2-1 | TRBV4-1 | 13 | CASSRSGTPEQFF
TRBJ1-1 | TRBV4-1 | 13 | CASSRKTTTEAFF
TRBJ2-1 | TRBV29-1 | 15 | CSVLRGGGGWDEQFF
TRBJ2-5 | TRBV11-2 | 14 | CASSPMGGQETQYF
TRBJ1-3 | TRBV27 | 15 | CASCKDRFSGNTIYF
TRBJ1-1 | TRBV28 | 15 | CASSFSRAGNTEAFF
TRBJ2-7 | TRBV29-1 | 12 | CSVQGPSYEQYF
TRBJ1-5 | TRBV7-2 | 13 | CASSPSINQPQHF
TRBJ2-2 | TRBV12-3/TRBV12-4 | 15 | CAIIRQGSDTGELFF
TRBJ2-2 | TRBV20-1 | 14 | CSASPLGNTGELFF
TRBJ1-2 | TRBV7-2 | 12 | CASSRDREGYTF
TRBJ2-7 | TRBV10-3 | 13 | CAISDKTGGEQYF
TRBJ2-1 | TRBV15 | 18 | CATSRRQPGTGRFNEQFF
TRBJ2-3 | TRBV24-1 | 16 | CATSDIGTGGTDTQYF
TRBJ2-7 | TRBV7-6 | 15 | CASSLGRGQTYEQYF
TRBJ1-1 | TRBV6-1 | 14 | CASRVQGANTEAFF
TRBJ2-7 | TRBV12-3/TRBV12-4 | 14 | CASSPSGTVYEQYF
TRBJ2-7 | TRBV6-5 | 18 | CASSYPPVPQDLEGQQYF
TRBJ1-2 | TRBV29-1 | 12 | CSVNRGDYGYTF
TRBJ2-3 | TRBV7-2 | 15 | CASSSLLAGADTQYF
TRBJ2-1 | TRBV20-1 | 16 | CSARDPSTSGDQEQFF
TRBJ2-1 | TRBV6-6 | 13 | CASRGRVVDEQFF
TRBJ1-4 | TRBV14 | 16 | CASSQHTISTNEKLFF
TRBJ1-1 | TRBV11-2 | 15 | CASSLDPAGFTEAFF
TRBJ2-1 | TRBV12-3/TRBV12-4 | 15 | CASSLAGSNYNEQFF
TRBJ2-3 | TRBV7-3 | 16 | CASSLGVAGGTDTQYF
TRBJ1-4 | TRBV7-9 | 14 | CASNMGQGLEKLFF
TRBJ2-7 | TRBV5-1 | 13 | CASSFSSSYEQYF
TRBJ1-2 | TRBV9 | 13 | CASRAGGNYGYTF
TRBJ1-1 | TRBV10-3 | 15 | CAISEGTGGNTEAFF
TRBJ2-3 | TRBV4-3 | 16 | CASSQHTSGGGDTQYF
TRBJ1-1 | TRBV18 | 15 | CASSPTGGTGTEAFF
TRBJ1-4 | TRBV10-3 | 16 | CAISESQGGTNEKLFF
TRBJ1-4 | TRBV7-2 | 15 | CASSKGHGEGEKLFF
TRBJ2-2 | TRBV6-5 | 17 | CASSYQGAVFGTGELFF
TRBJ2-7 | TRBV7-2 | 14 | CASRTGGSPYEQYF